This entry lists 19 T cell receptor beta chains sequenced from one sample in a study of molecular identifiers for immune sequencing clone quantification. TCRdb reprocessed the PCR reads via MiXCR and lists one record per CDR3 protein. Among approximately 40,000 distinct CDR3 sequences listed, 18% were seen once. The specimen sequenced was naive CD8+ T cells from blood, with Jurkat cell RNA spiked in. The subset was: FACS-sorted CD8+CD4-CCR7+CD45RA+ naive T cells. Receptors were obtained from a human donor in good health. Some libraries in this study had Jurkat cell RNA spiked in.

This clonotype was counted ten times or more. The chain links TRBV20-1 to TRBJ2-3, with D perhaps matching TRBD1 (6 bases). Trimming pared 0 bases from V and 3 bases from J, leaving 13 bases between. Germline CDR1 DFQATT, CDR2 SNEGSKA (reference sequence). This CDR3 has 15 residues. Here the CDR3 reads CSARDLGQWTDTQYF. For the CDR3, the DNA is TGCAGTGCTAGAGATTTAGGACAGTGGACAGATACGCAGTATTTT.

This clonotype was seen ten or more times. The CDR3: CASSLSGSLYNEQFF. The CDR3 DNA is TGTGCCAGCAGCTTAAGCGGGAGTTTGTACAATGAGCAGTTCTTC. V is TRBV7-9 and J is TRBJ2-1; the match to TRBD2 covers 8 bases. Germline CDR1 is SEHNR and CDR2 is FQNEAQ (reference sequence). This CDR3 has 15 amino acids. V gave up 2 bases and J gave up 4 bases; unmatched junction bases: 4.

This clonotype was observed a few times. The CDR3, as DNA: TGTGCCAGCAGCTTAGAATCTGAGACCCAGTACTTC. The encoded protein is CASSLESETQYF. This sequence joins TRBV7-6 and TRBJ2-5; no clear D gene. In germline, CDR1 is SGHVS, CDR2 FNYEAQ. Trimming cost V 1 base and J 5 bases, with 5 bases left between them. The CDR3 sequence is 12 residues long.

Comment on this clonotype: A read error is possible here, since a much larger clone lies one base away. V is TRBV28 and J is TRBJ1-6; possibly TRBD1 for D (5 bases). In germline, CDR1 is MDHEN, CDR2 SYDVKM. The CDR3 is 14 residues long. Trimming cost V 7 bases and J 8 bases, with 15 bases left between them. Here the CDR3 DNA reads TGTGCCAGCAACGAGGCAGGGAATGATTCACCCCTCCACTTT. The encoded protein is CASNEAGNDSPLHF.

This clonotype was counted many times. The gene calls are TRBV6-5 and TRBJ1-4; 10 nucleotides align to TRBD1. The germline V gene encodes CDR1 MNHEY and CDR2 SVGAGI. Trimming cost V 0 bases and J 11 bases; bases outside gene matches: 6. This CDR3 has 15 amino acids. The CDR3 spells CASSYSWDRGDKLFF. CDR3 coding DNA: TGTGCCAGCAGTTACTCATGGGACAGGGGTGATAAACTGTTTTTT.

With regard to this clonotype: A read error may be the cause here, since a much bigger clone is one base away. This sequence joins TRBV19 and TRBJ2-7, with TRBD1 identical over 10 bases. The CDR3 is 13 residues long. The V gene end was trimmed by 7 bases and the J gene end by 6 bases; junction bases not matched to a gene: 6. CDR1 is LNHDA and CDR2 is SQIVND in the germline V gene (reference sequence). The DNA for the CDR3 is TGTGCCAGTAACCCAGGGACAGGGGTCGAGCAGTACGTC. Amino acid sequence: CASNPGTGVEQYV.

The CDR3 DNA is TGTGCCAGTAGTATAGTGGCAGAAAACTACGAGCAGTACTTC. Translating it yields CASSIVAENYEQYF. The gene calls are TRBV19 and TRBJ2-7; D is uncertain. With 1 base removed from V and 3 bases from J, the gap between germline ends came to 10 bases. The CDR3 has 14 residues. Germline CDR1 reads LNHDA; CDR2 reads SQIVND (reference sequence).

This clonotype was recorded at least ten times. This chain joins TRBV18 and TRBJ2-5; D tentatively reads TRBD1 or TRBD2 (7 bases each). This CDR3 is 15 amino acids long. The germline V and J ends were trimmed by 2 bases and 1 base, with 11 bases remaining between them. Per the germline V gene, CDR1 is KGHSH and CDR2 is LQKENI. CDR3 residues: CASSPSGTAQETQYF. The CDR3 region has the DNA TGTGCCAGCTCACCAAGCGGGACAGCCCAAGAGACCCAGTACTTC.

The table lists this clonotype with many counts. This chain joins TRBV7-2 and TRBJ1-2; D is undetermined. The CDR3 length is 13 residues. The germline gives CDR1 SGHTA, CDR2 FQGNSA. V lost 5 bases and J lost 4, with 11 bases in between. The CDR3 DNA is TGTGCCAGCAGCCCGACTGGGGTCTATGGCTACACCTTC. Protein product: CASSPTGVYGYTF.

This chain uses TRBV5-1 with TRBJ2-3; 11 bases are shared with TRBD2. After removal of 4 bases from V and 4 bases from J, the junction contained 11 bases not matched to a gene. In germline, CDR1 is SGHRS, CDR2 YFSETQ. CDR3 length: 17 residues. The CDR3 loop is CASSETTSGIGPDTQYF. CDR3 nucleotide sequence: TGCGCCAGCAGCGAAACGACTAGCGGGATAGGCCCAGATACGCAGTATTTT.

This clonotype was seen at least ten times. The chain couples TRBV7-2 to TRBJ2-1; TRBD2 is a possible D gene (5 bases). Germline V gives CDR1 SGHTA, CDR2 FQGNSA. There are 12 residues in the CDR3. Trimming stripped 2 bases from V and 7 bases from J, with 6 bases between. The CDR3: CASSLSGNEQFF. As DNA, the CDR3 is TGTGCCAGCAGCTTAAGCGGAAATGAGCAGTTCTTC.

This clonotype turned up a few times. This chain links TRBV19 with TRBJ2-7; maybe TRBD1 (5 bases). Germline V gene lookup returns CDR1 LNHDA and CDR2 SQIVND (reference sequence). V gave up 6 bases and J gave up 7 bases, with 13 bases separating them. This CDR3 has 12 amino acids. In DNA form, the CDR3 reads TGTGCCAGTAGCCAGGGCAGTATGGAGCAGTACTTC. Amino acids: CASSQGSMEQYF.

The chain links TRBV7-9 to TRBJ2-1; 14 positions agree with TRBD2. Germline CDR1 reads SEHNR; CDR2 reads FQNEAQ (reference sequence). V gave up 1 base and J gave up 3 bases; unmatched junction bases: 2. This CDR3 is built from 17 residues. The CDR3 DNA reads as TGTGCCAGCAGCTTAGAGACTAGCGGGAGGGACTACAATGAGCAGTTCTTC. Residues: CASSLETSGRDYNEQFF.

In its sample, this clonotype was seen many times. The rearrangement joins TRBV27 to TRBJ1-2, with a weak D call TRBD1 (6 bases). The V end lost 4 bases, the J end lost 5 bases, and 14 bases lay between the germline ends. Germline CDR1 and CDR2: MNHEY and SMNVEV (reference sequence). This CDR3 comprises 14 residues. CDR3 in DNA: TGTGCCAGCAGTTGGGGCAGGGGATCATATGGCTACACCTTC. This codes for CASSWGRGSYGYTF.

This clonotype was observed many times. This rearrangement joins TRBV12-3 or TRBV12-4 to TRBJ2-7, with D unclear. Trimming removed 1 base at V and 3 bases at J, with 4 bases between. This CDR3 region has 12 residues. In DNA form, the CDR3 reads TGTGCCAGCAGTTTAGGTTTCTACGAGCAGTACTTC. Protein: CASSLGFYEQYF.

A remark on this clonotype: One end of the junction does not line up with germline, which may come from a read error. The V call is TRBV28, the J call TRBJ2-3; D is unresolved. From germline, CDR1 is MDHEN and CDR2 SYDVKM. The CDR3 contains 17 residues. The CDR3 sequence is CTSSVRRRVSGTDTQYF. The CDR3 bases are TGTACCAGCAGTGTCCGGAGAAGGGTTAGTGGCACAGATACGCAGTATTTT. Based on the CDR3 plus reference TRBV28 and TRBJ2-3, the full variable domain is DVKVTQSSRYLVKRTGEKVFLECVQDMDHENMFWYRQDPGLGLRLIYFSYDVKMKEKGDIPEGYSVSREKKERFSLILESASTNQTSMYLCTSSVRRRVSGTDTQYFGPGTRLTVL.

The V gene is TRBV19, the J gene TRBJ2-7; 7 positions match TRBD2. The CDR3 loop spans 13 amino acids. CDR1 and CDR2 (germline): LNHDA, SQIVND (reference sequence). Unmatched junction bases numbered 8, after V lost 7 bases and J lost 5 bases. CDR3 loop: CASNNGRFHEQYF. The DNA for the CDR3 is TGTGCCAGTAATAACGGGAGGTTCCACGAGCAGTACTTC.

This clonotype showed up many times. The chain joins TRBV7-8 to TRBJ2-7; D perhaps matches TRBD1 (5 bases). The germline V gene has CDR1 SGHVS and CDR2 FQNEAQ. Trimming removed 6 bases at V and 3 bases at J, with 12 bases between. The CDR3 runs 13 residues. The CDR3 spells CASSMGRFYEQYF. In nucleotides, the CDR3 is TGTGCCAGCAGTATGGGGCGGTTCTACGAGCAGTACTTC.

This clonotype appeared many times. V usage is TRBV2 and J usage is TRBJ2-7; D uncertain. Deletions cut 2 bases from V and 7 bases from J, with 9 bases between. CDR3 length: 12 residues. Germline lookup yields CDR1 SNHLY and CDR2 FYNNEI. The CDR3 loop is CASSERSLEQYF. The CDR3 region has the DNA TGTGCCAGCAGTGAACGCTCATTGGAGCAGTACTTC.